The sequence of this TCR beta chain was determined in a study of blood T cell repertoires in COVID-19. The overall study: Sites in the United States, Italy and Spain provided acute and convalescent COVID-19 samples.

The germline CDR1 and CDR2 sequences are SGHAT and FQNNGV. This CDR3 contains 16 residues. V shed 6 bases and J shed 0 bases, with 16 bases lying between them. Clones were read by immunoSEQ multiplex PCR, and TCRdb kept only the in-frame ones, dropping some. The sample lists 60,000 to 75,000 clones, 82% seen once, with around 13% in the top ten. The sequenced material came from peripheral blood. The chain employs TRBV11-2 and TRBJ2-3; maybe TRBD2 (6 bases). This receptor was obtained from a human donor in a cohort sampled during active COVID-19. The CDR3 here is CASRKAGLGSTDTQYF. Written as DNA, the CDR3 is TGTGCCAGCAGGAAGGCGGGATTAGGGAGCACAGATACGCAGTATTTT.